The TCR beta chain under discussion was sequenced for a study of cytomegalovirus exposure and HLA in healthy donors. The germline V and J ends were trimmed by 8 bases and 6 bases, with 21 bases remaining between them. The CDR3 consists of 14 residues. Study-wide results and limits: The sole available immune exposure information was CMV serostatus.

Use of 60 Vbeta and 13 Jbeta primers characterized the PCR. TCRdb keeps only in-frame clones here, not all; method: immunoSEQ multiplex PCR. The sample contains about 100,000 clones, about 70% of which appear only once. This clone was observed a handful of times. Its antigen is unknown. The chain recombines TRBV5-3 with TRBJ2-7; D ambiguous. TRBV5-3 has ORF status, its function being uncertain. This TCR came from a man aged 50-60 years in good health and CMV-seropositive. Sequenced sample: PBMCs. In nucleotides, the CDR3 is TGTGCCAGCAGCCGCAGCGACTCGCCGGGCGAGCAGTACTTC. Protein sequence: CASSRSDSPGEQYF.